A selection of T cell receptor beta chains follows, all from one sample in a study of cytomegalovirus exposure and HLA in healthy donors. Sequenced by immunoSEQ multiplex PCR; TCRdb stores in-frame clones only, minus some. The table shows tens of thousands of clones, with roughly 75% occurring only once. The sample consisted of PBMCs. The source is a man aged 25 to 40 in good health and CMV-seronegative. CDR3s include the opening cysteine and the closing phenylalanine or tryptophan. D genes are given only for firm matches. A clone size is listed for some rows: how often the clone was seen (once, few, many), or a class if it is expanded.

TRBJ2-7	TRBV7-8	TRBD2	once	CASSVGSGGNSEQYF	TGTGCCAGCAGCGTGGGTAGCGGGGGGAATTCCGAGCAGTACTTC
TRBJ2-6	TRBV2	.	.	CASRDRLSGANVLTF	TGTGCCAGCAGGGACAGACTCTCTGGGGCCAACGTCCTGACTTTC
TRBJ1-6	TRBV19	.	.	CASSYGDNSPLHF	TGTGCCAGTAGCTACGGGGATAATTCACCCCTCCACTTT
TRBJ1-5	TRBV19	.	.	CASSIRGGSGSNQPQHF	TGTGCCAGTAGTATACGGGGAGGGAGCGGCTCCAATCAGCCCCAGCATTTT
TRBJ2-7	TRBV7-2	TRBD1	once	CASSFGQGYEQYF	TGTGCCAGCAGCTTCGGACAGGGGTACGAGCAGTACTTC
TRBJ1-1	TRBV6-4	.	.	CASSADRNTEAFF	TGTGCCAGCAGTGCGGACAGAAACACTGAAGCTTTCTTT
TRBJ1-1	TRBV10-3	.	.	CAISPTSQGEGEAFF	TGTGCCATCAGCCCTACAAGCCAAGGGGAAGGTGAAGCTTTCTTT
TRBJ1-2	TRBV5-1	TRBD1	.	CASSLDGGTVYYGYTF	TGCGCCAGCAGCTTGGATGGTGGGACAGTATACTATGGCTACACCTTC
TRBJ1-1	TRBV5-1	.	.	CASSSGGGLTEAFF	TGCGCCAGCAGCTCCGGGGGAGGTTTGACTGAAGCTTTCTTT
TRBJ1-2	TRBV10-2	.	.	CASSESRFNYGYTF	TGCGCCAGCAGTGAGTCTCGGTTTAACTATGGCTACACCTTC
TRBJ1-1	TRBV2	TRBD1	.	CASRQDRGEAFF	TGTGCCAGCAGGCAAGACAGGGGCGAAGCTTTCTTT
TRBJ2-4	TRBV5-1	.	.	CASSFRTTKNIQYF	TGCGCCAGCAGCTTTCGGACAACCAAAAACATTCAGTACTTC
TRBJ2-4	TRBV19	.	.	CASSIGTLAKNIQYF	TGTGCCAGTAGTATAGGGACTCTAGCCAAAAACATTCAGTACTTC
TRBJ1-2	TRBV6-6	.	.	CAVGPGTLGYTF	TGTGCCGTCGGTCCCGGGACACTTGGCTACACCTTC
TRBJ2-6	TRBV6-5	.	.	CASSYGQTGANVLTF	TGTGCCAGCAGCTACGGACAGACCGGGGCCAACGTCCTGACTTTC
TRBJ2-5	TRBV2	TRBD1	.	CASSVTGTGHLETQYF	TGTGCCAGCAGCGTGACCGGGACAGGCCATTTAGAGACCCAGTACTTC
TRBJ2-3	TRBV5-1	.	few	CASSLVGGADTQYF	TGCGCCAGCAGCTTGGTGGGTGGAGCAGATACGCAGTATTTT
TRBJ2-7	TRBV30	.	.	CAWSDREFTHEQYF	TGTGCCTGGAGTGACAGGGAATTCACCCACGAGCAGTACTTC
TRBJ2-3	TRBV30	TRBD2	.	CAWSVRLALADTQYF	TGTGCCTGGAGTGTCCGACTAGCGCTTGCAGATACGCAGTATTTT
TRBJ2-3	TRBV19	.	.	CASSGLAEDTQYF	TGTGCCAGTAGTGGCCTAGCCGAAGATACGCAGTATTTT
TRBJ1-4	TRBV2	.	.	CASSSGVDEKLFF	TGTGCCAGCAGTTCGGGGGTGGATGAAAAACTGTTTTTT
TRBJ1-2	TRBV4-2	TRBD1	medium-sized	CASSQETAPDRVYGYTF	TGTGCCAGCAGCCAAGAAACCGCTCCGGACAGGGTATATGGCTACACCTTC
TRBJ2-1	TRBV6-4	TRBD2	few	CASSDRGSGSNEQFF	TGTGCCAGCAGTGACAGGGGGAGCGGGAGTAATGAGCAGTTCTTC
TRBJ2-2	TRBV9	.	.	CASSVAGSGELFF	TGTGCCAGCAGCGTAGCCGGGAGCGGGGAGCTGTTTTTT
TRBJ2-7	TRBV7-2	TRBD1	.	CASSLIQGVGYEQYF	TGTGCCAGCAGCTTAATACAGGGGGTAGGGTACGAGCAGTACTTC
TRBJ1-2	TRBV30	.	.	CAWSGGQFPSNYGYTF	TGTGCCTGGAGTGGTGGACAGTTCCCTTCTAACTATGGCTACACCTTC
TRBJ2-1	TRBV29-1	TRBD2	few	CSVRWTSGGNEQFF	TGCAGCGTCCGGTGGACTAGCGGTGGGAATGAGCAGTTCTTC
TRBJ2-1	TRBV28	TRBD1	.	CASSSGDRGINEQFF	TGTGCCAGCAGTTCAGGGGACAGGGGGATCAATGAGCAGTTCTTC
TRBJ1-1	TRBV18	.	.	CASSPREGGGFTEAFF	TGTGCCAGCTCACCAAGGGAGGGTGGGGGTTTCACTGAAGCTTTCTTT
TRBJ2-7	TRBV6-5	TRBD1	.	CASSSIDRGEQYF	TGTGCCAGCAGTTCCATCGACAGGGGCGAGCAGTACTTC
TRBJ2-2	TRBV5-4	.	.	CASSLGAGPNTGELFF	TGTGCCAGCAGCTTGGGGGCAGGGCCGAACACCGGGGAGCTGTTTTTT
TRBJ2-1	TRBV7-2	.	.	CASSPNQVDEQFF	TGTGCCAGCAGCCCTAATCAGGTGGATGAGCAGTTCTTC
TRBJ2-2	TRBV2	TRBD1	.	CASSEGTGRLFF	TGTGCCAGCAGTGAAGGGACAGGGAGGCTGTTTTTT
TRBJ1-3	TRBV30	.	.	CAWSADSFSGNTIYF	TGTGCCTGGAGTGCCGACAGTTTCTCTGGAAACACCATATATTTT
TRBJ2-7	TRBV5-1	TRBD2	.	CASSLDPGGMGEQYF	TGCGCCAGCAGCTTGGATCCGGGAGGGATGGGCGAGCAGTACTTC
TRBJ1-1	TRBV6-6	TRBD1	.	CASSYGGTGEDAEAFF	TGTGCCAGCAGTTACGGGGGTACAGGGGAAGACGCTGAAGCTTTCTTT
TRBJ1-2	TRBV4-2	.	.	CASSQDRQRSDGYTF	TGTGCCAGCAGCCAAGATCGGCAGCGTTCGGATGGCTACACCTTC
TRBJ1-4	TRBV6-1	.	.	CASTLGGPEKLFF	TGTGCCAGCACCCTGGGGGGGCCTGAAAAACTGTTTTTT
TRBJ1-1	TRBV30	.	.	CAWSVYPGHITEAFF	TGTGCCTGGAGCGTCTATCCGGGACACATCACTGAAGCTTTCTTT
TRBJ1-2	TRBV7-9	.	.	CASTFRGAPTPLHGYTF	TGTGCCAGCACCTTCAGAGGAGCCCCTACCCCACTCCATGGCTACACCTTC
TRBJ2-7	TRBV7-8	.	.	CASSLAGSRIEQYF	TGTGCCAGCAGCTTAGCGGGTTCCAGGATCGAGCAGTACTTC
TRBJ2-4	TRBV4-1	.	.	CASSHVGGPVAKNIQYF	TGCGCCAGCAGCCACGTGGGGGGTCCCGTAGCCAAAAACATTCAGTACTTC
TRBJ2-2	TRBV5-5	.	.	CATLTSPETNTGELFF	TGTGCCACCCTCACCTCCCCAGAAACAAACACCGGGGAGCTGTTTTTT
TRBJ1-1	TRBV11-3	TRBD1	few	CASSLTGEGEAFF	TGTGCCAGCAGCTTGACAGGGGAGGGTGAAGCTTTCTTT
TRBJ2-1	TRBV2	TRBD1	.	CASSGSGTGGAYNSYNEQFF	TGTGCCAGCAGTGGTTCGGGGACAGGGGGCGCGTACAACTCCTACAATGAGCAGTTCTTC
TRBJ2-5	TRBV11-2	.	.	CASSNGALETQYF	TGTGCCAGCAGCAATGGGGCCCTTGAGACCCAGTACTTC
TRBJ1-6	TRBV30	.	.	CAWSLVQGRSPLHF	TGTGCCTGGAGTTTGGTCCAGGGTCGGTCACCCCTCCACTTT
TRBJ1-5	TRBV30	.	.	CACPIKGLNQPQHF	TGTGCCTGTCCTATAAAAGGACTAAATCAGCCCCAGCATTTT
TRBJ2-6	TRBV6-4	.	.	CASSDSGGSGANVLTF	TGTGCCAGCAGTGACTCGGGAGGCTCTGGGGCCAACGTCCTGACTTTC
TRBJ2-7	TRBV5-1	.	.	CASSPGTPSYEQYF	TGCGCCAGCAGCCCCGGGACACCCTCCTACGAGCAGTACTTC
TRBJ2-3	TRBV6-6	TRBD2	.	CASSSYPGGGQYF	TGTGCCAGCAGTTCTTACCCCGGCGGGGGGCAGTATTTT
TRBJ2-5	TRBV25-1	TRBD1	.	CASSWAEGAGETQYF	TGTGCCAGCAGTTGGGCAGAGGGGGCAGGAGAGACCCAGTACTTC
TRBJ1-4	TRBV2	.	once	CAIGRTDGQQEKLFF	TGTGCCATCGGGAGAACGGACGGACAACAAGAAAAACTGTTTTTT
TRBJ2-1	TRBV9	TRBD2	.	CASSYLAGDNEQFF	TGTGCCAGCAGCTATCTAGCGGGGGACAATGAGCAGTTCTTC
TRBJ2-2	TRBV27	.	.	CASSPYRVTGELFF	TGTGCCAGCAGTCCCTACAGGGTTACCGGGGAGCTGTTTTTT
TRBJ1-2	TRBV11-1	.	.	CASSNDRTYGYTF	TGTGCCAGCAGCAATGACAGAACCTATGGCTACACCTTC
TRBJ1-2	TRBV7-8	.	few	CASRRTVGGYTF	TGTGCCAGCAGGCGGACAGTGGGAGGCTACACCTTC
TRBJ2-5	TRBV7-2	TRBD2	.	CASSLGSTSGQETQYF	TGTGCCAGCAGCTTAGGTTCCACTAGCGGGCAAGAGACCCAGTACTTC
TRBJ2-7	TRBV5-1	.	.	CASSLSGNSYEQYF	TGCGCCAGCAGCTTGTCAGGGAACTCCTACGAGCAGTACTTC